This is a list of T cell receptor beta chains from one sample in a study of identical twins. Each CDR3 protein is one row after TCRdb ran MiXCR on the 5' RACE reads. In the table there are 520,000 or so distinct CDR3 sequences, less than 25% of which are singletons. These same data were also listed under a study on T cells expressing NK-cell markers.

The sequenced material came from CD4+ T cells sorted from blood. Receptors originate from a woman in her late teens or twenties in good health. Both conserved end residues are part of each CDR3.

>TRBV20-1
CSARPAKISYEQYF
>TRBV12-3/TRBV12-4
CASSLNRAEQYF
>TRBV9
CASSVVMGANTDTQYF
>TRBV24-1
CATSDPSGRAPDTQYF
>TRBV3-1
CASSLTGGAAKNIQYF
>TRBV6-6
CASRPGPDTQYF
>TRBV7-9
CASEFSGRGTDTQYF
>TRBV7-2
CASSFAWGSEAFF
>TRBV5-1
CASSFPRTSVNEQFF
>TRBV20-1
CSANMGLSYEQYF
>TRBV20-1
CSASDGQGLYGYTF
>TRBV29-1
CSVVLANSYEQYF
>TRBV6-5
CASSYGGSTLEAFF
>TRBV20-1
CSARNARTGVPDTQYF